The 15 T cell receptor beta chains presented below share a single source sample, sequenced in a study of blood T cell repertoires in COVID-19. This table comes from immunoSEQ multiplex PCR, and its TCRdb copy is limited to in-frame clones, with some not included. The table has 150,000 to 200,000 clones, about 81% seen once. The specimen sequenced was peripheral blood. The receptor source for this set is a woman older than 75 with acute or convalescent COVID-19.

A single count supports this clone. The CDR3, as DNA: TGTGCCAGCAGCGTGTCCTCCGGGGGGACCCAGCATTTT. It translates to CASSVSSGGTQHF. The chain uses TRBV5-6 and TRBJ1-5; D possibly corresponds to TRBD1 (5 bases). This CDR3 is 13 amino acids long. Trimming removed 4 bases from V and 11 bases from J, with 16 bases in between. From germline, CDR1 is SGHDT and CDR2 YYEEEE.

The chain joins TRBV7-2 to TRBJ2-7, with D uncertain. Trimming cost V 3 bases and J 7 bases, with 13 bases left between them. Germline-derived CDR1 and CDR2 are SGHTA and FQGNSA. This CDR3 comprises 13 residues. The CDR3 protein is CASSFTTVGEQYF. CDR3 sequence (DNA): TGTGCCAGCAGCTTTACAACGGTCGGGGAGCAGTACTTC.

The chain is built from TRBV5-1 and TRBJ2-2; a possible D gene is TRBD1 (5 bases). This CDR3 has 16 amino acids. Germline CDR1 is SGHRS and CDR2 is YFSETQ. Trimming pared 0 bases from V and 6 bases from J, leaving 15 bases between. The CDR3 sequence is CASSLEDIRNSGELFF. The CDR3 DNA sequence: TGCGCCAGCAGCTTGGAGGACATACGAAATTCCGGGGAGCTGTTTTTT.

The chain carries TRBV7-9 and TRBJ2-7; tentatively, D is TRBD2 (6 bases). Germline assignment: CDR1 SEHNR and CDR2 FQNEAQ (reference sequence). V lost 6 bases, J lost 3 bases, and 21 bases lay in between. The CDR3 consists of 16 residues. The CDR3 sequence is CASSTPSGRLHYEQYF. CDR3 DNA sequence: TGTGCCAGCAGTACCCCCTCCGGGAGACTACACTACGAGCAGTACTTC.

J is TRBJ2-1 and V is TRBV29-1; no firm D call. CDR3 size: 11 residues. Between the trimmed V and J ends, which lost 6 bases and 10 bases, there was a span of 13 bases. The V gene's germline CDR1 is SQVTM and CDR2 ANQGSEA. The CDR3 spells CSVALVWEQFF. CDR3 nucleotide sequence: TGCAGCGTCGCGTTAGTTTGGGAGCAGTTCTTC.

The V call is TRBV29-1, the J call TRBJ2-5; weak D call: TRBD2 (6 bases). Trimming shortened V by 1 base and J by 7 bases, and 10 bases separated the two germline ends. CDR1 is SQVTM and CDR2 is ANQGSEA in the germline V gene. This CDR3 has 12 residues. CDR3: CSVEGGVLTQYF. The CDR3 DNA sequence: TGCAGCGTTGAAGGGGGGGTCTTGACCCAGTACTTC.

V and J are TRBV28 and TRBJ2-5; perhaps TRBD2 as D (5 bases). The CDR3 is made up of 13 amino acids. Germline V lookup: CDR1 MDHEN, CDR2 SYDVKM. Trimming left V 2 bases short and J 4 bases short, with 8 bases between. The CDR3 nucleotides read TGTGCCAGCAGTTTAGCCAGCGGAGAGACCCAGTACTTC. Amino acids: CASSLASGETQYF.

This chain connects TRBV2 to TRBJ2-7; weak D call: TRBD2 (6 bases). V was trimmed by 10 bases and J by 0 bases, leaving 16 bases between them. Per the germline V gene, CDR1 is SNHLY and CDR2 is FYNNEI. CDR3 size: 14 residues. The CDR3 region has the DNA TGTGCCATAAATTCTGGGGGGATCTCCTACGAGCAGTACTTC. Residues: CAINSGGISYEQYF.

The rearrangement joins TRBV4-2 to TRBJ2-7; TRBD2 agrees at 12 bases. Germline values: CDR1 LGHNA, CDR2 YNFKEQ. This CDR3 has 14 amino acids. Trimming removed 6 bases from V and 3 bases from J; junction bases left unmatched: 3. The CDR3 DNA reads as TGTGCCAGCAGACGGACTAGCGGGAACTACGAGCAGTACTTC. Translation: CASRRTSGNYEQYF.

The DNA for the CDR3 is TGTGCCAGCAGCGTAGGACTCGGGGATACGCAGTATTTT. As protein: CASSVGLGDTQYF. V gene TRBV9 combines with J gene TRBJ2-3; D ambiguous. CDR3 size: 13 residues. Germline CDR1 reads SGDLS; CDR2 reads YYNGEE. The ends were cut back, 0 bases at V and 6 bases at J, with 8 bases in the middle.

The V call is TRBV5-6, the J call TRBJ2-7; weak D call: TRBD2 (7 bases). Trimming shortened V by 8 bases and J by 2 bases, and 14 bases separated the two germline ends. The CDR3 length is 13 residues. Germline V gives CDR1 SGHDT, CDR2 YYEEEE. CDR3 amino acids: CASEGGRAYEQYF. CDR3 in DNA: TGTGCCAGTGAGGGGGGGCGAGCCTACGAGCAGTACTTC. Full variable domain (outside the CDR3, taken from reference TRBV5-6 and TRBJ2-7): DAGVTQSPTHLIKTRGQQVTLRCSPKSGHDTVSWYQQALGQGPQFIFQYYEEEERQRGNFPDRFSGHQFPNYSSELNVNALLLGDSALYLCASEGGRAYEQYFGPGTRLTVT.

This clone was observed a few times. The rearrangement joins TRBV14 to TRBJ2-1; 10 bases map to TRBD2. V trimming: 2 bases; J trimming: 0 bases; junction bases outside the gene matches: 13. The CDR3 covers 20 residues. Germline V gene sequence: CDR1 SGHDN, CDR2 FVKESK. The CDR3: CASSQPVAGGLRSSYNEQFF. In DNA, the CDR3 is TGTGCCAGCAGCCAACCTGTAGCGGGGGGCCTCCGAAGCTCCTACAATGAGCAGTTCTTC.

V and J are TRBV6-2 or TRBV6-3 and TRBJ2-7; 10 positions agree with TRBD2. CDR3 size: 15 residues. CDR1 and CDR2 from the germline V gene are MNHEY and SVGEGT. With 5 bases clipped from V and 2 bases from J, the junction kept 6 bases outside the gene matches. CDR3 in DNA: TGTGCCAGCAGTAAGACTAGCGGGCCGACCTACGAGCAGTACTTC. Translation gives CASSKTSGPTYEQYF.

V gene TRBV30 combines with J gene TRBJ1-1, with 10 bases lining up with TRBD1. V shed 5 bases, J shed 1 base, and the junction held 1 base outside the gene matches. The CDR3 is 13 residues long. Germline V gives CDR1 GTSNPN, CDR2 SVGIG (reference sequence). The CDR3 coding sequence is TGTGCCTGGGGACAGGGGGAGAACACTGAAGCTTTCTTT. The encoded protein is CAWGQGENTEAFF.

This rearrangement joins TRBV15 to TRBJ1-1; TRBD1 aligns across 9 bases. Germline lookup yields CDR1 LNHNV and CDR2 YYDKDF (reference sequence). The CDR3 has 14 residues. The V and J ends lost 5 bases and 3 bases, in that order; junction bases with no gene match: 4. In DNA form, the CDR3 reads TGTGCCACCAGCGGGACAGGGTGGGACACTGAAGCTTTCTTT. Translated, it gives CATSGTGWDTEAFF. Complete variable domain (other parts from reference TRBV15 and TRBJ1-1): DAMVIQNPRYQVTQFGKPVTLSCSQTLNHNVMYWYQQKSSQAPKLLFHYYDKDFNNEADTPDNFQSRRPNTSFCFLDIRSPGLGDTAMYLCATSGTGWDTEAFFGQGTRLTVV.